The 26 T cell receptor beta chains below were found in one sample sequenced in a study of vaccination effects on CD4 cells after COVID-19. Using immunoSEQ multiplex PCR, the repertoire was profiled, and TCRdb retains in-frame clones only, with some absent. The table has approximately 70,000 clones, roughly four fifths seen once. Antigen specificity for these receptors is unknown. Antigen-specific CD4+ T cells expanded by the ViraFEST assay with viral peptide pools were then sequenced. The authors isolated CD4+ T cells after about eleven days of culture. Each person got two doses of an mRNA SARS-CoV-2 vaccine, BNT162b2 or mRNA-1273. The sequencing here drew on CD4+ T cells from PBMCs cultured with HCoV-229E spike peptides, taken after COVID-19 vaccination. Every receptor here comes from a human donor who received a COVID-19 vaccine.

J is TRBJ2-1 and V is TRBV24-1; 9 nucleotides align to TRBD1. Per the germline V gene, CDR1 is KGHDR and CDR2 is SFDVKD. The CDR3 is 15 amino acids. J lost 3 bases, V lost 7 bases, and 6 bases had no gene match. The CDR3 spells CATSGGTGNYNEQFF. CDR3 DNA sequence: TGTGCCACCAGCGGCGGGACAGGGAACTACAATGAGCAGTTCTTC.

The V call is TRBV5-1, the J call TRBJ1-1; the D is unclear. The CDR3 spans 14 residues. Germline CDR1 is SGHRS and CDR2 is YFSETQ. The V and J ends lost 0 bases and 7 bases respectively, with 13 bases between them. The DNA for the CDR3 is TGCGCCAGCAGCTTGGAGTCCCCCCGGGGTGAAGCTTTCTTT. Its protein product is CASSLESPRGEAFF.

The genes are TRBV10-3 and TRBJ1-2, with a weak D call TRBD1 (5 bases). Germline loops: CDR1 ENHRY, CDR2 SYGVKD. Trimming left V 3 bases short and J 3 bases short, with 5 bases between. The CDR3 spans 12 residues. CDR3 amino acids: CAISDRDYGYTF. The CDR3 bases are TGTGCCATCAGTGACAGGGACTATGGCTACACCTTC.

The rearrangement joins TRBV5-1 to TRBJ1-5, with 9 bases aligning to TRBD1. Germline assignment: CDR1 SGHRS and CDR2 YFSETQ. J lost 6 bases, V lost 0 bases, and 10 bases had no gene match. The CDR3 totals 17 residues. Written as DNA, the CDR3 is TGCGCCAGCAGCTTGGAACAGGGGGCGGGGGGAGGTCAGCCCCAGCATTTT. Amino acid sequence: CASSLEQGAGGGQPQHF.

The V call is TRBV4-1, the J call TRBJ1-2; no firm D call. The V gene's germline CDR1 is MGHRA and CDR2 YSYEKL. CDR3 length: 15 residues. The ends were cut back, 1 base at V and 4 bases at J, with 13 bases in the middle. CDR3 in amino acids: CASSQAGSGAYGYTF. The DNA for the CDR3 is TGCGCCAGCAGCCAAGCGGGCTCAGGTGCCTATGGCTACACCTTC.

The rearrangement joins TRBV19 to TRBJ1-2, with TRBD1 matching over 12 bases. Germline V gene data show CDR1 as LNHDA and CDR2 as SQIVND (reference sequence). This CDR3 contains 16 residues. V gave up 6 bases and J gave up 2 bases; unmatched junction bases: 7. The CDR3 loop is CASSRDRGRGNYGYTF. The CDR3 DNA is TGTGCCAGTAGCAGGGACAGGGGGCGCGGGAACTATGGCTACACCTTC.

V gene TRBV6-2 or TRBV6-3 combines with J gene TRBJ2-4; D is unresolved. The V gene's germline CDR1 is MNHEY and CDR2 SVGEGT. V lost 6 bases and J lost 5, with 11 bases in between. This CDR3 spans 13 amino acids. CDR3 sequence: CASSLFMENIQYF. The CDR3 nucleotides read TGTGCCAGCAGCCTATTCATGGAAAACATTCAGTACTTC.

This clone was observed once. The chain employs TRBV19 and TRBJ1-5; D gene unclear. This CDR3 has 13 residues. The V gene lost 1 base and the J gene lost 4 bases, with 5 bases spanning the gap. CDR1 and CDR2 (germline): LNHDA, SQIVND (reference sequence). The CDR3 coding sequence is TGTGCCAGTAGTATAGCAGGAAATCAGCCCCAGCATTTT. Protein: CASSIAGNQPQHF.

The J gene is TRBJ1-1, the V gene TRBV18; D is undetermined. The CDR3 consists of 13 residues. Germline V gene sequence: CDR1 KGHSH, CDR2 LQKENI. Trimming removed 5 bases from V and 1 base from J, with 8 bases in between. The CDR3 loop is CASSSPENTEAFF. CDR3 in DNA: TGTGCCAGCTCAAGTCCGGAGAACACTGAAGCTTTCTTT.

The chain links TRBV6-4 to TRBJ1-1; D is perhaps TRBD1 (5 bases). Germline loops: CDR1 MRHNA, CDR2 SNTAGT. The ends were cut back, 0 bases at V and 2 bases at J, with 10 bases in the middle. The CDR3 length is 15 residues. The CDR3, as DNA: TGTGCCAGCAGTGACTCGGGGGGAATCAACACTGAAGCTTTCTTT. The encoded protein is CASSDSGGINTEAFF.

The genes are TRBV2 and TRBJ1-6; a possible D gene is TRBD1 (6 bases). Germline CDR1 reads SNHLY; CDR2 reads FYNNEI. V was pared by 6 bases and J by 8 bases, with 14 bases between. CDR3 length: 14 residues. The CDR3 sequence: CASRVDRYHSPLHF. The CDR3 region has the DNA TGTGCCAGCAGGGTAGACAGGTACCATTCACCCCTCCACTTT.

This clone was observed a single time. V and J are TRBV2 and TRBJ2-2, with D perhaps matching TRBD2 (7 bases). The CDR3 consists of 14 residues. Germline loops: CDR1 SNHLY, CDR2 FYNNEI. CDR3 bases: TGTGCGGGAAGGGGGGGGGCCGACACCGGGGAGCTGTTTTTT. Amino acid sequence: CAGRGGADTGELFF.

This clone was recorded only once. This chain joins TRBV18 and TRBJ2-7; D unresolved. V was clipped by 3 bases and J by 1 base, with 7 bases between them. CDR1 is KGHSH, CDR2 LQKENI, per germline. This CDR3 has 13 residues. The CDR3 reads CASSPEQSYEQYV. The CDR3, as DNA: TGTGCCAGCTCACCTGAACAGTCCTACGAGCAGTACGTC.

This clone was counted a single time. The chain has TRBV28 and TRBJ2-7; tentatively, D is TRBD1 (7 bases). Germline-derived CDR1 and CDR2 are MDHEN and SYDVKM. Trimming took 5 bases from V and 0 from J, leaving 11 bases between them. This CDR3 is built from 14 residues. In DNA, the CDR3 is TGTGCCAGCAGTCAGGGGGGTGCCTCCTACGAGCAGTACGTC. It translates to CASSQGGASYEQYV.

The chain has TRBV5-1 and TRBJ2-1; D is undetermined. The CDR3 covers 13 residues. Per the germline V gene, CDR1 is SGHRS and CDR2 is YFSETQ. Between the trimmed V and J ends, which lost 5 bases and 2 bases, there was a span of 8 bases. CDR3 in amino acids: CASSRPAYNEQFF. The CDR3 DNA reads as TGCGCCAGCAGTCGTCCCGCCTACAATGAGCAGTTCTTC.

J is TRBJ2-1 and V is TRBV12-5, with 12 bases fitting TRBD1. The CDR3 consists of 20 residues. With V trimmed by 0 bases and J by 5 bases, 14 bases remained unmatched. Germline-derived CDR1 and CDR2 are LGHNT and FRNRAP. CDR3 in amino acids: CASGLVFSGSGQGAHNEQFF. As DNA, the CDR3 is TGTGCTAGTGGTTTGGTTTTCTCGGGTTCGGGACAGGGGGCCCACAATGAGCAGTTCTTC. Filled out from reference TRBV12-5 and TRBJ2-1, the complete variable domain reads DARVTQTPRHKVTEMGQEVTMRCQPILGHNTVFWYRQTMMQGLELLAYFRNRAPLDDSGMPKDRFSAEMPDATLATLKIQPSEPRDSAVYFCASGLVFSGSGQGAHNEQFFGPGTRLTVL.

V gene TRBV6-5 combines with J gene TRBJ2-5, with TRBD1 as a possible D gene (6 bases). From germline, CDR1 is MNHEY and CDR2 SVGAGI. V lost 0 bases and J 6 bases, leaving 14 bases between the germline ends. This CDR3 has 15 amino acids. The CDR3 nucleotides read TGTGCCAGCAGTTACTCACCAGGGGTGAGACAGACCCAGTACTTC. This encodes CASSYSPGVRQTQYF.

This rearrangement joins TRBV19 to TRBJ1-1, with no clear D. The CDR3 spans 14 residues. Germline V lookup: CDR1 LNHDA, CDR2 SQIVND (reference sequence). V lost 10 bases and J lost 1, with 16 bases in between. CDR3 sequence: CATDPGQPNTEAFF. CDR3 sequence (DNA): TGTGCCACAGACCCCGGCCAGCCGAACACTGAAGCTTTCTTT. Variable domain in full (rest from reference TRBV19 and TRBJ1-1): DGGITQSPKYLFRKEGQNVTLSCEQNLNHDAMYWYRQDPGQGLRLIYYSQIVNDFQKGDIAEGYSVSREKKESFPLTVTSAQKNPTAFYLCATDPGQPNTEAFFGQGTRLTVV.

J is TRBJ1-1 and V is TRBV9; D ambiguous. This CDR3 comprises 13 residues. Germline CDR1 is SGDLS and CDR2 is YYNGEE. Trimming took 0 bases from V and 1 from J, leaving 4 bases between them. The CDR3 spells CASSVATNTEAFF. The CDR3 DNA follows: TGTGCCAGCAGCGTAGCGACGAACACTGAAGCTTTCTTT.

The CDR3 nucleotides read TGTGCCAGCCGTTTTCCGACCTCCCCAGATACGCAGTATTTT. Its translation: CASRFPTSPDTQYF. The chain carries TRBV6-5 and TRBJ2-3, with D unresolved. This CDR3 contains 14 residues. CDR1 and CDR2 from the germline V gene are MNHEY and SVGAGI. V was cut by 8 bases and J by 4 bases, with 16 bases left in between.

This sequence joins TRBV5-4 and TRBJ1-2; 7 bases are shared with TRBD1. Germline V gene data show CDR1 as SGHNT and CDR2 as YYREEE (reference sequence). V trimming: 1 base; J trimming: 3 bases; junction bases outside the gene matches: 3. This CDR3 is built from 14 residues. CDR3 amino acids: CASSLIGTDYGYTF. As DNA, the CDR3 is TGTGCCAGCAGCTTGATTGGGACAGACTATGGCTACACCTTC.

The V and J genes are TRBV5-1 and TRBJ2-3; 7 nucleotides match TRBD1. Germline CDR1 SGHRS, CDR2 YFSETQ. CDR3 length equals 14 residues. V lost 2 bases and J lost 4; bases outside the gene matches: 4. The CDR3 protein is CASSFQGGADTQYF. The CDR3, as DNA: TGCGCCAGCAGCTTCCAAGGGGGCGCAGATACGCAGTATTTT.

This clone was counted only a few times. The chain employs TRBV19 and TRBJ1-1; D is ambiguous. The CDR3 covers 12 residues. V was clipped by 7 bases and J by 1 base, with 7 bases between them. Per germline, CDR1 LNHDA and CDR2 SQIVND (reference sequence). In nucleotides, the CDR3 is TGTGCCAGTAAATTAGCGAACACTGAAGCTTTCTTT. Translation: CASKLANTEAFF. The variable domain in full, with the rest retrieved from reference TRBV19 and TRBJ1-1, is DGGITQSPKYLFRKEGQNVTLSCEQNLNHDAMYWYRQDPGQGLRLIYYSQIVNDFQKGDIAEGYSVSREKKESFPLTVTSAQKNPTAFYLCASKLANTEAFFGQGTRLTVV.

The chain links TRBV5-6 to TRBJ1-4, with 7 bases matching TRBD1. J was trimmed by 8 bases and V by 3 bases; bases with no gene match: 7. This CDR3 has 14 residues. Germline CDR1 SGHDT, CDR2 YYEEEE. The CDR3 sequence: CASSSFDREEKLFF. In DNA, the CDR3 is TGTGCCAGCAGCTCCTTTGACAGGGAAGAAAAACTGTTTTTT. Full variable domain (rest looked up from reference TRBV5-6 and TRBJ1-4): DAGVTQSPTHLIKTRGQQVTLRCSPKSGHDTVSWYQQALGQGPQFIFQYYEEEERQRGNFPDRFSGHQFPNYSSELNVNALLLGDSALYLCASSSFDREEKLFFGSGTQLSVL.

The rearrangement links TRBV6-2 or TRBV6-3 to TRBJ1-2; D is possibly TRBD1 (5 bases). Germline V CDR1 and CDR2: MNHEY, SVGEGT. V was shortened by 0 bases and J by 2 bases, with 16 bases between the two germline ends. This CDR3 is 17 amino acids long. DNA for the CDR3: TGTGCCAGCAGTTACTCTTTCTCAGGGAGACTCAACTATGGCTACACCTTC. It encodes CASSYSFSGRLNYGYTF.

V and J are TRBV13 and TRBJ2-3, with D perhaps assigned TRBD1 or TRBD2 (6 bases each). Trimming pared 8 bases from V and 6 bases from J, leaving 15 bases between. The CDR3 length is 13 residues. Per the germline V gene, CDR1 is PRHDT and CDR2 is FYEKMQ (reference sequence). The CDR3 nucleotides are TGTGCCAGCCACGGGGGCTCTGCGGATACGCAGTATTTT. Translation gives CASHGGSADTQYF.